One and the same sample provided the 32 T cell receptor beta chains below, sequenced in a study of early T cells in non-severe SARS-CoV-2 infection. In TCRdb, the 5' RACE reads were re-called with MiXCR into one record per CDR3 protein. The repertoire consists of approximately 38,000 distinct CDR3 sequences, with roughly 5% occurring once and the leading ten covering approximately 4.8%. Sequenced material: whole blood. These receptors were collected from an adult who was a healthcare worker with PCR-confirmed SARS-CoV-2 infection or an uninfected control (not recorded which).

At least ten counts were recorded for this clonotype. The chain recombines TRBV6-1 with TRBJ2-2, with TRBD1 matching over 9 bases. The CDR3 runs to 20 residues. Germline CDR1 is MNHNS and CDR2 is SASEGT. The V and J ends lost 2 bases and 2 bases, in that order; junction bases with no gene match: 15. CDR3 sequence: CASSETHPPPGQGNTGELFF. The CDR3, as DNA: TGTGCCAGCAGTGAAACTCACCCCCCTCCGGGACAGGGAAACACCGGGGAGCTGTTTTTT.

This clonotype has at least ten counts. The chain recombines TRBV12-3 or TRBV12-4 with TRBJ2-3; D is unclear. The CDR3 extends over 12 amino acids. Trimming took 6 bases from V and 3 from J, leaving 7 bases between them. The CDR3 loop reads CASSRRTDTQYF. CDR3 sequence (DNA): TGTGCCAGCAGCCGGAGAACAGATACGCAGTATTTT.

In this sample, this clonotype turned up many times. This chain joins TRBV11-2 and TRBJ1-1; 8 bases fit TRBD1. The length of the CDR3 is 13 residues. V was pared by 5 bases and J by 8 bases, with 7 bases of the junction left unmatched. Per germline, CDR1 SGHAT and CDR2 FQNNGV. This CDR3 reads CASSADRGAEAFF. Here the CDR3 DNA reads TGTGCCAGCAGCGCTGACAGGGGTGCCGAAGCTTTCTTT.

The CDR3 nucleotides are TGCAGCGTTGAAGAACCCACCGGGACTAGCGGGAATTCGAAGCAGTTCTTC. As protein: CSVEEPTGTSGNSKQFF. The chain employs TRBV29-1 and TRBJ2-1, with TRBD2 matching 13 bases. The CDR3 has 17 residues. CDR1 is SQVTM, CDR2 ANQGSEA, per germline. The V gene end was trimmed by 0 bases and the J gene end by 11 bases; junction bases not matched to a gene: 13.

This clonotype occurred many times. The rearrangement uses TRBV5-1 and TRBJ2-1, with a weak D call TRBD1 (6 bases). CDR1 and CDR2 from the germline V gene are SGHRS and YFSETQ. Trimming took off 2 bases at V and 3 bases at J, with 21 bases between the two ends. The CDR3 is 18 residues long. The CDR3 is CASSFLGQAQGLYNEQFF. For the CDR3, the DNA is TGCGCCAGCAGCTTTTTAGGCCAGGCACAGGGCCTCTACAATGAGCAGTTCTTC.

This clonotype came up many times. The chain links TRBV18 to TRBJ2-7; tentatively, D is TRBD1 or TRBD2 (5 bases each). The CDR3 has 13 amino acids. The germline gives CDR1 KGHSH, CDR2 LQKENI. Trimming removed 6 bases at V and 3 bases at J, with 12 bases between. CDR3 loop: CASSAGANYEQYF. The CDR3 DNA follows: TGTGCCAGCTCCGCCGGGGCAAACTACGAGCAGTACTTC.

This clonotype was picked up many times. V gene TRBV12-3 or TRBV12-4 combines with J gene TRBJ2-7, with 9 bases lining up with TRBD2. CDR3 length: 16 amino acids. The ends lost 0 bases at V and 4 bases at J; junction bases unmatched: 7. CDR3 sequence (DNA): TGTGCCAGCAGTTTAGCGTCAGCGGGAGGCCTTTACGAGCAGTACTTC. This encodes CASSLASAGGLYEQYF.

The CDR3 DNA reads TGTGCCAGCAGCGTCCGGGGCTATGAGCAGTTCTTC. It translates to CASSVRGYEQFF. This rearrangement joins TRBV7-9 to TRBJ2-1; D may match TRBD1 or TRBD2 (5 bases each). This CDR3 has 12 amino acids. The germline V gene has CDR1 SEHNR and CDR2 FQNEAQ (reference sequence). The V gene lost 5 bases and the J gene lost 8 bases, with 10 bases spanning the gap.

Ten or more counts support this clonotype. The rearrangement links TRBV28 to TRBJ2-1; 12 nucleotides agree with TRBD2. The ends lost 8 bases at V and 2 bases at J; junction bases unmatched: 1. Germline lookup yields CDR1 MDHEN and CDR2 SYDVKM. The CDR3 covers 14 residues. CDR3 coding DNA: TGTGCCAGCGCTAGCGGGGGGGCCTACAATGAGCAGTTCTTC. It specifies CASASGGAYNEQFF.

The V call is TRBV3-1, the J call TRBJ2-1; D is uncertain. V lost 4 bases, J lost 9 bases, and 16 bases lay in between. Germline loops: CDR1 LGHDT, CDR2 YNNKEL (reference sequence). This CDR3 is 14 amino acids long. CDR3: CASSLDQAFGEQFF. In nucleotides, the CDR3 is TGTGCCAGCAGCCTGGACCAAGCCTTCGGTGAGCAGTTCTTC.

This clonotype appeared many times. V gene TRBV7-2 combines with J gene TRBJ2-7; D tentatively reads TRBD1 or TRBD2 (5 bases each). CDR1 is SGHTA, CDR2 FQGNSA, per germline. The germline V and J ends were trimmed by 8 bases and 4 bases, with 15 bases remaining between them. This CDR3 comprises 13 residues. CDR3 nucleotide sequence: TGTGCCAGCCCTGACCGGGACCCTTACGAGCAGTACTTC. It specifies CASPDRDPYEQYF.

The sample holds many counts of this clonotype. One end of the junction fails to match germline, which may point to a read error. The chain is built from TRBV6-1 and TRBJ2-1, with D perhaps TRBD2 (6 bases). CDR1 and CDR2 from the germline V gene are MNHNS and SASEGT. This CDR3 is 14 amino acids long. Here the CDR3 reads CASKPGLSYNEQFF. The DNA of the CDR3 is TGTGCCAGCAAACCTGGACTATCCTATAATGAGCAGTTCTTC.

The sample holds a few counts of this clonotype. The genes are TRBV29-1 and TRBJ1-1; TRBD1 might be the D (5 bases). The CDR3 is made up of 13 amino acids. The germline V gene has CDR1 SQVTM and CDR2 ANQGSEA. V lost 4 bases to trimming and J lost 6 bases, with 15 bases between them. For the CDR3, the DNA is TGCAGCGTTGTCAGGGTGTTGGAAGCTGAAGCTTTCTTT. Amino acid sequence: CSVVRVLEAEAFF.

In regard to this clonotype: A read error is possible here, since a much larger clone lies one base away. The V and J genes are TRBV7-9 and TRBJ2-7; TRBD2 agrees at 8 bases. V was clipped by 5 bases and J by 6 bases; unmatched bases: 15. Germline V gives CDR1 SEHNR, CDR2 FQNEAQ (reference sequence). CDR3 length: 16 amino acids. The chain's CDR3 is CASSATRTGLGGEQYF. The CDR3 DNA sequence: TGTGCCAGCAGCGCCACCCGCACGGGACTAGGGGGCGAGCAGTACTTC.

This clonotype came up many times. The chain uses TRBV6-6 and TRBJ2-7; TRBD1 matches at 8 bases. This CDR3 has 17 amino acids. The germline V gene has CDR1 MNHNY and CDR2 SVGAGI (reference sequence). V lost 0 bases and J lost 3; bases outside the gene matches: 10. DNA of the CDR3: TGTGCCAGCAGTTACTCGTACGGGACAGGAGGCCTCTACGAGCAGTACTTC. Translated: CASSYSYGTGGLYEQYF.

This clonotype was detected many times. The genes are TRBV3-1 and TRBJ2-5; the D gene is possibly TRBD2 (5 bases). The CDR3 extends over 14 amino acids. Germline lookup yields CDR1 LGHDT and CDR2 YNNKEL (reference sequence). V was pared by 3 bases and J by 2 bases, with 10 bases between. CDR3 DNA sequence: TGTGCCAGCAGCCAGGGAGTGAGACAAGAGACCCAGTACTTC. Residues: CASSQGVRQETQYF.

J is TRBJ1-4 and V is TRBV27; 8 bases fit TRBD1. The CDR3 length is 15 residues. V shed 4 bases, J shed 6 bases, and the junction held 7 bases outside the gene matches. CDR1 and CDR2 from the germline V gene are MNHEY and SMNVEV (reference sequence). CDR3 sequence (DNA): TGTGCCAGCAGTTCGCATACAGGGGGGGATGAAAAACTGTTTTTT. It encodes CASSSHTGGDEKLFF.

This clonotype was detected many times. The genes are TRBV6-5 and TRBJ1-1; D gene ambiguous. Germline lookup yields CDR1 MNHEY and CDR2 SVGAGI. The CDR3 covers 18 residues. V shed 5 bases and J shed 1 base, with 23 bases lying between them. In nucleotides, the CDR3 is TGTGCCAGCAGTCCCAATACGCTTTTGTCGATTAAGAACACTGAAGCTTTCTTT. Its protein product is CASSPNTLLSIKNTEAFF.

This clonotype has ten or more counts. V and J are TRBV18 and TRBJ2-7; 9 nucleotides align to TRBD1. Trimming removed 11 bases from V and 0 bases from J; junction bases left unmatched: 5. The V gene's germline CDR1 is KGHSH and CDR2 LQKENI. This CDR3 region has 13 residues. The CDR3 bases are TGTGCCTGCGGGGGACAGGGCTCCTACGAGCAGTACTTC. Translated, it gives CACGGQGSYEQYF.

The table lists this clonotype with a few counts. The chain employs TRBV27 and TRBJ2-5, with D perhaps TRBD1 or TRBD2 (5 bases each). Looked up from germline, CDR1 is MNHEY and CDR2 is SMNVEV (reference sequence). This CDR3 region has 12 residues. Trimming shortened V by 8 bases and J by 1 base, and 8 bases separated the two germline ends. The CDR3 is CASRDLQETQYF. CDR3 bases: TGTGCCAGCCGGGACCTCCAAGAGACCCAGTACTTC.

This clonotype has a count of ten or more. This sequence joins TRBV27 and TRBJ2-3; TRBD1 agrees at 7 bases. Germline assignment: CDR1 MNHEY and CDR2 SMNVEV (reference sequence). The CDR3 extends over 16 amino acids. V trimming: 5 bases; J trimming: 3 bases; junction bases outside the gene matches: 11. The chain's CDR3 is CASSNHRQGGTDTQYF. DNA of the CDR3: TGTGCCAGCAGTAACCACCGACAGGGTGGAACAGATACGCAGTATTTT.

This clonotype has ten or more counts. The V and J genes are TRBV7-8 and TRBJ2-1; 15 positions agree with TRBD2. Unmatched junction bases numbered 1, after V lost 5 bases and J lost 2 bases. CDR1 is SGHVS and CDR2 is FQNEAQ in the germline V gene. The CDR3 runs to 16 residues. The CDR3 DNA reads as TGTGCCAGCAGCCGGACTAGCGGGGGGGCCTACAATGAGCAGTTCTTC. Protein product: CASSRTSGGAYNEQFF.

The rearrangement links TRBV6-6 to TRBJ2-5; 13 bases are a match to TRBD2. The CDR3 extends over 18 amino acids. CDR1 MNHNY and CDR2 SVGAGI come from the germline V gene (reference sequence). V gave up 4 bases and J gave up 5 bases; unmatched junction bases: 13. The chain's CDR3 is CASSSRTSGGAARETQYF. Written as DNA, the CDR3 is TGTGCCAGCAGTTCGCGCACTAGCGGGGGGGCCGCTAGGGAGACCCAGTACTTC.

The CDR3, as DNA: TGTGCCAGCAGCCCCTGGGGGGCGCTAGGAAACACCATATATTTT. Protein sequence: CASSPWGALGNTIYF. The chain links TRBV7-2 to TRBJ1-3; a possible D gene is TRBD1 (6 bases). Deletions cut 5 bases from V and 4 bases from J, with 15 bases between. Germline CDR1 is SGHTA and CDR2 is FQGNSA. The CDR3 runs 15 residues.

This clonotype came up a few times. The gene calls are TRBV4-1 and TRBJ2-3, with TRBD1 matching 10 bases. After removal of 0 bases from V and 4 bases from J, the junction contained 7 bases not matched to a gene. From germline, CDR1 is MGHRA and CDR2 YSYEKL. There are 17 residues in the CDR3. For the CDR3, the DNA is TGCGCCAGCAGCCAAGATGGGGACAGGGGTCTTCCAGATACGCAGTATTTT. Amino acid sequence: CASSQDGDRGLPDTQYF.

This clonotype was seen at least ten times. The rearrangement uses TRBV7-9 and TRBJ2-7, with 10 bases lining up with TRBD1. The CDR3 contains 14 residues. Per the germline V gene, CDR1 is SEHNR and CDR2 is FQNEAQ (reference sequence). J lost 5 bases, V lost 3 bases, and 4 bases had no gene match. The CDR3 DNA follows: TGTGCCAGCAGCTTGGGGACAGGGGTCAACGAGCAGTACTTC. Protein product: CASSLGTGVNEQYF. The entire variable domain, with the rest obtained from reference TRBV7-9 and TRBJ2-7, is as follows: DTGVSQNPRHKITKRGQNVTFRCDPISEHNRLYWYRQTLGQGPEFLTYFQNEAQLEKSRLLSDRFSAERPKGSFSTLEIQRTEQGDSAMYLCASSLGTGVNEQYFGPGTRLTVT.

This clonotype was recorded at least ten times. The V gene is TRBV29-1, the J gene TRBJ1-1, with unresolved D. Trimming took 5 bases from V and 0 from J, leaving 4 bases between them. The CDR3 extends over 11 amino acids. Looked up from germline, CDR1 is SQVTM and CDR2 is ANQGSEA. The CDR3 loop reads CSVRLNTEAFF. The CDR3 DNA sequence: TGCAGCGTTCGGCTGAACACTGAAGCTTTCTTT.

The chain employs TRBV29-1 and TRBJ1-1; a weak D match, TRBD1 (5 bases). The CDR3 totals 13 residues. Germline values: CDR1 SQVTM, CDR2 ANQGSEA. The V end was cut by 5 bases, the J end by 0 bases, with 10 bases between. This CDR3 is CSVMGQMNTEAFF. The CDR3 DNA follows: TGCAGCGTTATGGGGCAGATGAACACTGAAGCTTTCTTT.

This clonotype came up many times. The J gene is TRBJ1-1, the V gene TRBV27, with TRBD1 matching over 9 bases. In germline, CDR1 is MNHEY, CDR2 SMNVEV (reference sequence). The CDR3 runs to 15 residues. V was pared by 6 bases and J by 4 bases, with 9 bases of the junction left unmatched. This CDR3 is CASRLATGGGTEAFF. The CDR3 DNA follows: TGTGCCAGCAGACTTGCCACAGGGGGCGGCACTGAAGCTTTCTTT.

In its sample, this clonotype was seen a few times. The rearrangement links TRBV18 to TRBJ2-3; 12 nucleotides line up with TRBD2. V gave up 6 bases and J gave up 1 base; unmatched junction bases: 8. CDR1 and CDR2 (germline): KGHSH, LQKENI. The CDR3 extends over 17 amino acids. Written as DNA, the CDR3 is TGTGCCAGCTCTTACAGTAGGACTAGCGGGGGCACAGATACGCAGTATTTT. This translates into CASSYSRTSGGTDTQYF.

V and J are TRBV20-1 and TRBJ2-3; 9 positions match TRBD2. The CDR3 is made up of 15 amino acids. CDR1 is DFQATT, CDR2 SNEGSKA, per germline (reference sequence). With V trimmed by 5 bases and J by 3 bases, 9 bases remained unmatched. CDR3 loop: CSAGPGLAGTDTQYF. DNA for the CDR3: TGCAGTGCTGGACCGGGACTAGCTGGAACAGATACGCAGTATTTT.

V is TRBV20-1 and J is TRBJ1-4; the match to TRBD1 covers 7 bases. After removal of 5 bases from V and 2 bases from J, the junction contained 8 bases not matched to a gene. Germline-derived CDR1 and CDR2 are DFQATT and SNEGSKA (reference sequence). The CDR3 has 15 residues. CDR3 in DNA: TGCAGTGCTGGAGTACAGGGGAGGACTAATGAAAAACTGTTTTTT. Protein: CSAGVQGRTNEKLFF.